Below, 27 T cell receptor beta chains from the same sample are listed, as sequenced in a study of TIL therapy for anti-PD-1-resistant metastatic lung cancer. The immunoSEQ assay was v3. Sequencing was performed with immunoSEQ multiplex PCR; in TCRdb, only in-frame clones are kept and a portion is missing. The repertoire includes tens of thousands of clones, less than 75% of them detected once, and 5.5% to 6% sits in the top ten. Regarding time point: pre-treatment sample, taken before nivolumab and TIL therapy. Tumor tissue came from excised metastases, mostly pleural nodules or supraclavicular lymph nodes. This material consisted of tumor tissue, taken at baseline. Receptors were obtained from a person aged 25 to 79 with non-small cell lung cancer.

This clone was observed a single time. The chain recombines TRBV14 with TRBJ2-1; the match to TRBD2 covers 7 bases. CDR1 is SGHDN and CDR2 is FVKESK in the germline V gene. This CDR3 region has 15 residues. The J segment lost 7 bases and the V segment lost 5 bases, leaving 11 bases of the junction unmatched. The CDR3 nucleotides read TGTGCCAGCAGCTTGGGGGGGATGCCCTTGAATGAGCAGTTCTTC. It codes for CASSLGGMPLNEQFF.

This chain joins TRBV7-2 and TRBJ2-2, with D tentatively TRBD2 (6 bases). Trimming stripped 3 bases from V and 8 bases from J, with 16 bases between. Germline CDR1 is SGHTA and CDR2 is FQGNSA. There are 15 residues in the CDR3. CDR3 loop: CASSFRSSVRGELFF. In DNA, the CDR3 is TGTGCCAGCAGCTTCCGGTCTAGCGTGAGAGGGGAGCTGTTTTTT.

V usage is TRBV27 and J usage is TRBJ2-1; 7 positions match TRBD2. CDR1 is MNHEY and CDR2 is SMNVEV in the germline V gene (reference sequence). The CDR3 extends over 16 amino acids. Trimming cost V 2 bases and J 7 bases; bases outside gene matches: 11. Written as DNA, the CDR3 is TGTGCCAGCAGTTTAGGGAGGGGCAGGAGTCTAAATGAGCAGTTCTTC. Its translation: CASSLGRGRSLNEQFF.

The chain combines TRBV7-2 with TRBJ2-7; D tentatively fits TRBD1 or TRBD2 (5 bases each). Germline loops: CDR1 SGHTA, CDR2 FQGNSA. V was cut by 4 bases and J by 3 bases, with 10 bases left in between. The CDR3 has 13 residues. CDR3: CASSYRDGYEQYF. CDR3 coding DNA: TGTGCCAGCAGCTACCGGGACGGCTACGAGCAGTACTTC.

This clone was counted a single time. The chain employs TRBV5-1 and TRBJ1-1, with D tentatively TRBD1 (5 bases). The CDR3 runs 14 residues. V shed 5 bases and J shed 0 bases, with 11 bases lying between them. CDR1 SGHRS and CDR2 YFSETQ come from the germline V gene. The CDR3: CASRPGTVNTEAFF. The CDR3 nucleotides are TGCGCCAGCAGGCCCGGGACGGTGAACACTGAAGCTTTCTTT.

The chain recombines TRBV5-6 with TRBJ2-5; D is possibly TRBD1 or TRBD2 (5 bases each). Germline values: CDR1 SGHDT, CDR2 YYEEEE. V gave up 4 bases and J gave up 5 bases, with 12 bases separating them. This CDR3 is 13 amino acids long. The CDR3 DNA reads TGTGCCAGCAGCCCGGGACCGTGGGAGACCCAGTACTTC. The encoded protein is CASSPGPWETQYF.

This rearrangement joins TRBV7-6 to TRBJ2-7, with D perhaps given as TRBD1 or TRBD2 (6 bases each). Trimming took 2 bases from V and 0 from J, leaving 14 bases between them. Per the germline V gene, CDR1 is SGHVS and CDR2 is FNYEAQ. CDR3 length equals 16 residues. In DNA form, the CDR3 reads TGTGCCAGCAGCTTACAGTTAGGGGGGCCCTCCTACGAGCAGTACTTC. It specifies CASSLQLGGPSYEQYF.

This chain links TRBV28 with TRBJ2-5; 8 nucleotides agree with TRBD1. Germline trimming cut 1 base from V and 5 bases from J; bases unmatched to any gene: 6. The CDR3 totals 15 residues. Germline V gene lookup returns CDR1 MDHEN and CDR2 SYDVKM. CDR3 region: CASSLFPRGRETQYF. CDR3 coding DNA: TGTGCCAGCAGTTTATTTCCCAGGGGGCGGGAGACCCAGTACTTC.

The chain couples TRBV6-1 to TRBJ2-7; no clear D. CDR3 length: 11 residues. Germline CDR1 and CDR2: MNHNS and SASEGT. Trimming pared 8 bases from V and 9 bases from J, leaving 14 bases between. CDR3 coding DNA: TGTGCCAGCCAATTGGGTGATAGGCAGTACTTC. Translated, it gives CASQLGDRQYF.

This chain links TRBV6-1 with TRBJ2-7; D may be TRBD1 (6 bases). Germline CDR1 MNHNS, CDR2 SASEGT. The CDR3 sequence is 14 residues long. Trimming cost V 7 bases and J 0 bases, with 13 bases left between them. DNA of the CDR3: TGTGCCAGCAACAGGGAAGCTTACTCCTACGAGCAGTACTTC. It translates to CASNREAYSYEQYF.

The CDR3 sequence is CASSGQGGAEQPQHF. CDR3 DNA: TGTGCCAGTAGTGGACAAGGGGGGGCTGAACAGCCCCAGCATTTT. The V call is TRBV19, the J call TRBJ1-5; a possible D gene is TRBD1 (6 bases). The length of the CDR3 is 15 residues. In germline, CDR1 is LNHDA, CDR2 SQIVND (reference sequence). Trimming cost V 5 bases and J 7 bases, with 18 bases left between them. The whole variable domain, remainder taken from reference TRBV19 and TRBJ1-5, is DGGITQSPKYLFRKEGQNVTLSCEQNLNHDAMYWYRQDPGQGLRLIYYSQIVNDFQKGDIAEGYSVSREKKESFPLTVTSAQKNPTAFYLCASSGQGGAEQPQHFGDGTRLSIL.

The chain employs TRBV11-2 and TRBJ1-2; no definite D call. The V and J ends lost 3 bases and 4 bases respectively, with 12 bases between them. The CDR3 contains 14 residues. Germline V gene data show CDR1 as SGHAT and CDR2 as FQNNGV. CDR3 in DNA: TGTGCCAGCAGCTTGGGCCCGAGATCCTATGGCTACACCTTC. Translating it yields CASSLGPRSYGYTF.

This rearrangement joins TRBV10-3 to TRBJ1-1; weak D call: TRBD1 (5 bases). Germline assignment: CDR1 ENHRY and CDR2 SYGVKD. The CDR3 consists of 17 residues. Trimming cost V 0 bases and J 5 bases, with 19 bases left between them. CDR3 sequence (DNA): TGTGCCATCAGTGAGTCCCAGGGCCTCGGGCGTAGGACTGAAGCTTTCTTT. It is translated as CAISESQGLGRRTEAFF.

The chain has TRBV15 and TRBJ2-1, with unresolved D. Trimming removed 0 bases at V and 10 bases at J, with 7 bases between. Looked up from germline, CDR1 is LNHNV and CDR2 is YYDKDF (reference sequence). The CDR3 consists of 12 residues. CDR3 protein: CATSRDRREQFF. The CDR3 nucleotides read TGTGCCACCAGCAGAGATCGGCGGGAGCAGTTCTTC.

The chain links TRBV27 to TRBJ2-7; 8 bases line up with TRBD1. V was pared by 6 bases and J by 4 bases, with 8 bases of the junction left unmatched. This CDR3 contains 14 residues. CDR1 and CDR2 from the germline V gene are MNHEY and SMNVEV (reference sequence). The CDR3 DNA reads TGTGCCAGCAGCCATCGACAGGGGATATACGAGCAGTACTTC. Translating gives CASSHRQGIYEQYF.

The chain couples TRBV18 to TRBJ2-3; 7 bases agree with TRBD2. CDR3 length: 16 residues. Per the germline V gene, CDR1 is KGHSH and CDR2 is LQKENI. Germline trimming cut 0 bases from V and 1 base from J; bases unmatched to any gene: 4. In DNA form, the CDR3 reads TGTGCCAGCTCACCACCCCGACTAGCCGGCACAGATACGCAGTATTTT. This codes for CASSPPRLAGTDTQYF.

The chain couples TRBV7-2 to TRBJ2-7, with D perhaps TRBD2 (6 bases). Germline lookup yields CDR1 SGHTA and CDR2 FQGNSA. The CDR3 extends over 15 amino acids. The ends were cut back, 1 base at V and 7 bases at J, with 17 bases in the middle. CDR3 nucleotide sequence: TGTGCCAGCAGCTTAGTTTTTAGGGCCGCGGGGGAGCAGTACTTC. Protein sequence: CASSLVFRAAGEQYF.

This clone has only one observation. This chain uses TRBV30 with TRBJ2-7, with D unclear. This CDR3 is built from 9 residues. The V end lost 8 bases, the J end lost 0 bases, and 2 bases lay between the germline ends. Germline CDR1 and CDR2: GTSNPN and SVGIG (reference sequence). The CDR3 coding sequence is TGTGCCCGCTCCTACGAGCAGTACTTC. It yields the protein CARSYEQYF.

The J gene is TRBJ2-1, the V gene TRBV7-3; D is unclear. This CDR3 contains 12 residues. Deletions cut 5 bases from V and 9 bases from J, with 11 bases between. Germline values: CDR1 SGHTA, CDR2 FQGTGA. The CDR3 nucleotides are TGTGCCAGCAGCCCTAATGTGGGTGAGCAGTTCTTC. It encodes CASSPNVGEQFF.

CDR3 sequence (DNA): TGTGCCAGCACCGAGGGGTTGGGAGACGGTTCACCCCTCCACTTT. Encoded protein: CASTEGLGDGSPLHF. The rearrangement joins TRBV9 to TRBJ1-6; D is perhaps TRBD1 (5 bases). Germline CDR1 reads SGDLS; CDR2 reads YYNGEE. The CDR3 has 15 amino acids. Trimming removed 6 bases at V and 9 bases at J, with 19 bases between. The complete variable domain, with remaining parts taken from reference TRBV9 and TRBJ1-6, reads DSGVTQTPKHLITATGQRVTLRCSPRSGDLSVYWYQQSLDQGLQFLIQYYNGEERAKGNILERFSAQQFPDLHSELNLSSLELGDSALYFCASTEGLGDGSPLHFGNGTRLTVT.

This clone appeared a few times. The chain combines TRBV2 with TRBJ1-6; 9 bases line up with TRBD1. Germline values: CDR1 SNHLY, CDR2 FYNNEI. CDR3 length: 16 amino acids. V shed 6 bases and J 9 bases; nucleotides not matched to a gene: 12. The CDR3 region has the DNA TGTGCCAGCAGAGAAACCGGGACAGGGATGGGTTCACCCCTCCACTTT. Translation gives CASRETGTGMGSPLHF.

The chain is built from TRBV6-5 and TRBJ2-2; TRBD2 agrees at 8 bases. With 3 bases clipped from V and 7 bases from J, the junction kept 4 bases outside the gene matches. The germline gives CDR1 MNHEY, CDR2 SVGAGI. The CDR3 contains 14 residues. The CDR3 region has the DNA TGTGCCAGCAGTTATAGGGCGGGAGGCGGGGAGCTGTTTTTT. As protein: CASSYRAGGGELFF.

The V and J genes are TRBV7-3 and TRBJ2-3, with 14 bases fitting TRBD2. J gave up 0 bases and V 4 bases, and 9 bases lay outside the gene matches. Germline CDR1 and CDR2: SGHTA and FQGTGA. CDR3 length equals 19 residues. The CDR3 nucleotides read TGTGCCAGCAGCTCCTTAGGGACTAGCGGGGGTGAGAGCACAGATACGCAGTATTTT. Protein product: CASSSLGTSGGESTDTQYF.

The genes are TRBV30 and TRBJ1-5; D is unresolved. The CDR3 is 13 residues long. Trimming shortened V by 4 bases and J by 3 bases, and 10 bases separated the two germline ends. Germline V CDR1 and CDR2: GTSNPN, SVGIG (reference sequence). The CDR3 spells CAWNTGINQPQHF. The DNA for the CDR3 is TGTGCCTGGAATACGGGAATCAATCAGCCCCAGCATTTT.

This clone has more than one count but fewer than ten. V and J are TRBV2 and TRBJ1-1; D remains ambiguous. The germline V gene has CDR1 SNHLY and CDR2 FYNNEI. The length of the CDR3 is 13 residues. The ends were cut back, 6 bases at V and 0 bases at J, with 8 bases in the middle. CDR3 sequence: CASRNSMNTEAFF. The CDR3 DNA reads as TGTGCCAGCAGGAACAGCATGAACACTGAAGCTTTCTTT.

This chain links TRBV5-8 with TRBJ1-5, with D unclear. V shed 5 bases and J shed 5 bases, with 14 bases lying between them. CDR1 is SGHTS, CDR2 YDEGEE, per germline. The CDR3 has 14 residues. Here the CDR3 DNA reads TGTGCCAGCAGTTCTAGCCTCGGGCATCAGCCCCAGCATTTT. Amino acid sequence: CASSSSLGHQPQHF.

The chain joins TRBV29-1 to TRBJ2-1; no clear D. The CDR3 length is 14 residues. Germline-derived CDR1 and CDR2 are SQVTM and ANQGSEA. The V and J ends lost 3 bases and 4 bases respectively, with 13 bases between them. CDR3 sequence reads: CSVDQSGLYNEQFF. The CDR3 region has the DNA TGCAGCGTTGATCAATCGGGCCTTTACAATGAGCAGTTCTTC.